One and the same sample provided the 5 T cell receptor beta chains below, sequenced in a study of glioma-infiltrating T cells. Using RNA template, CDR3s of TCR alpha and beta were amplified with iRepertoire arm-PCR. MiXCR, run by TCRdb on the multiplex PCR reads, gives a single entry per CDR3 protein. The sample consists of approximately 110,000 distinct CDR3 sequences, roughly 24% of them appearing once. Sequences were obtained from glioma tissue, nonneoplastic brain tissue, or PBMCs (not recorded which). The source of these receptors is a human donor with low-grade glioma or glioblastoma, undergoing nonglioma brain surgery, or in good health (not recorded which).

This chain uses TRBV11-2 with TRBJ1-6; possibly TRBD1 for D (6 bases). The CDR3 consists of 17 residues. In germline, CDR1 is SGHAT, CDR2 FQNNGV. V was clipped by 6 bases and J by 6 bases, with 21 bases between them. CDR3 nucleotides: TGTGCCAGCAGGTTAAGGACAGCGTTTATTATTAATTCACCCCTCCACTTT. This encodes CASRLRTAFIINSPLHF.

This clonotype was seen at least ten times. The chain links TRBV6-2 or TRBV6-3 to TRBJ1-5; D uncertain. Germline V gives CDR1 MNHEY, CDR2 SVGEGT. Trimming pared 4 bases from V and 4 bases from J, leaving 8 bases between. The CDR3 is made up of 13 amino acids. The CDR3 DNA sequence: TGTGCCAGCAGTTTACAGCCAAATCAGCCCCAGCATTTT. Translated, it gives CASSLQPNQPQHF.

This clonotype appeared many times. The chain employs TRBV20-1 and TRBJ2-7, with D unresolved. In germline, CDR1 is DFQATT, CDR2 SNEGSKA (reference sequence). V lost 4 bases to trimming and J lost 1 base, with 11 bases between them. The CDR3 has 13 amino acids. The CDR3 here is CSAITLDSYEQYF. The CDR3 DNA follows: TGCAGTGCTATAACGCTAGATTCCTACGAGCAGTACTTC.

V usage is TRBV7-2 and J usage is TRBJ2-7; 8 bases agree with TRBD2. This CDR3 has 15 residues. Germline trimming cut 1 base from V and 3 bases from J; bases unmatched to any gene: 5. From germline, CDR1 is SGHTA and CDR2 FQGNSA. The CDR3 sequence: CASSLVLLADYEQYF. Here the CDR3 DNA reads TGTGCCAGCAGCTTAGTCTTACTAGCGGACTACGAGCAGTACTTC.

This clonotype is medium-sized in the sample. The CDR3 nucleotides read TGTGCCAGCAGTTTAGAAGGGGTCGGGGGTAGGACTGAAGCTTTCTTT. It encodes CASSLEGVGGRTEAFF. The J gene is TRBJ1-1, the V gene TRBV27; maybe TRBD1 (5 bases). V was cut by 2 bases and J by 5 bases, with 18 bases left in between. CDR1 is MNHEY and CDR2 is SMNVEV in the germline V gene (reference sequence). The CDR3 sequence is 16 residues long.